The rows below give T cell receptor beta chains drawn from one sample of a study of regulatory T cells in long-lasting Graves disease. MiXCR, applied by TCRdb to the multiplex PCR reads, yields one record per CDR3 protein. The sample has about 530,000 distinct CDR3 sequences; 15% to 20% are singletons. These data are also associated with another study on T cells in Graves' hyperthyroidism and ophthalmopathy.

The sequenced sample was peripheral blood mononuclear cells (PBMCs), obtained at new diagnosis, from a patient treated with antithyroid drugs. The receptors were sampled from a woman aged 40-65 years with Graves disease. The CDR3 runs from the conserved cysteine through the conserved F or W. A D gene is named only where the DNA matches it firmly. Clone size appears in some rows only: once, few, many, or a class for an expanded clone.

d_call,clone_size,v_call,j_call,cdr3_nt,cdr3_aa
TRBD2,few,TRBV7-2,TRBJ2-5,TGTGCCAGCAGCTCATACGTAGCGGGGGGCCAAGAGACCCAGTACTTC,CASSSYVAGGQETQYF
.,few,TRBV3-1,TRBJ1-3,TGTGCCAGCAGCCAAATCGGGAGCTCTGGAAACACCATATATTTT,CASSQIGSSGNTIYF
.,.,TRBV5-1,TRBJ1-2,TGCGCCAGCAGCTCTGGTGCCCCGGGCTATGGCTACACCTTC,CASSSGAPGYGYTF
TRBD2,many,TRBV24-1,TRBJ2-2,TGTGCCACCAGTGATACAAAGCGGGGGTTCACCGGGGAGCTGTTTTTT,CATSDTKRGFTGELFF
.,many,TRBV20-1,TRBJ2-5,TGCAGTGCTCAGGACGGTCAGGGGACCCAGTACTTC,CSAQDGQGTQYF
TRBD2,.,TRBV3-1,TRBJ2-6,TGTGCCAGCGAAGCCCGGGGGGAATACTCTGGGGCCAACGTCCTGACTTTC,CASEARGEYSGANVLTF
.,.,TRBV7-9,TRBJ1-3,TGTGCCAGCAGCTTCCTCTATCAGACCTTGGTCAACACCATATATTTT,CASSFLYQTLVNTIYF
TRBD1,.,TRBV12-5,TRBJ1-1,TGTGCTAGTGGTTTGCCGACAGGGCTTGCGAACACTGAAGCTTTCTTT,CASGLPTGLANTEAFF
TRBD1,many,TRBV2,TRBJ1-6,TGTGCCAGCAGTTCGGGACAGGACAAACTCCACTTT,CASSSGQDKLHF
.,few,TRBV7-9,TRBJ1-3,TGTGCCAGCAACGAATTACGCGCTACCTCTGGAAACACCATATATTTT,CASNELRATSGNTIYF
.,many,TRBV10-3,TRBJ2-5,TGTGCCATCAGCGCGGGGCCCCAAGAGACCCAGTACTTC,CAISAGPQETQYF
.,.,TRBV25-1,TRBJ1-2,TGTGCCAGCACCGGCGACAGTCTCCGTTCCAATGGCTACACCTTC,CASTGDSLRSNGYTF
.,few,TRBV30,TRBJ1-2,TGTGCCTGGGGAGAAGGGGGACTTGAGGGCTACACCTTC,CAWGEGGLEGYTF
TRBD2,.,TRBV5-1,TRBJ2-5,TGCGCCAGCAGCTTGTCCACATTCGACGGGAGGCGGACCCAGTACTTC,CASSLSTFDGRRTQYF
.,.,TRBV19,TRBJ1-2,TGTGCCAGTAGTGTACACCCCCCTACAGGGCTGGTCTATGGCTACACCTTC,CASSVHPPTGLVYGYTF
.,.,TRBV12-3/TRBV12-4,TRBJ1-1,TGTGCCAGCAGTTTGACCGGGAGCTCCCTACCGGAAGCTTTCTTT,CASSLTGSSLPEAFF
TRBD2,many,TRBV12-3/TRBV12-4,TRBJ2-1,TGTGCCAGCAGTTTAGGGCAGGGACTACGCAATGAGCAGTTCTTC,CASSLGQGLRNEQFF
.,.,TRBV7-9,TRBJ1-1,TGTGCCAGCAGTCGGGGACTTGCCACTGAAGCTTTCTTT,CASSRGLATEAFF
TRBD1,many,TRBV7-2,TRBJ1-2,TGTGCCATCAGGGGGGGGCCCTTCGGCTATGGCTACACCTTC,CAIRGGPFGYGYTF
.,few,TRBV10-2,TRBJ2-3,TGCGCCAGCGGAGACGGGGAGAGCACAGATACGCAGTATTTT,CASGDGESTDTQYF
TRBD1,.,TRBV5-4,TRBJ1-2,TGTGCCAGCAGCCCCCTCACTGGGACAGGGGTCGGCTATGGCTACACCTTC,CASSPLTGTGVGYGYTF
.,.,TRBV19,TRBJ1-1,TGTGCCAGTAGTCACAAGAACACTGAAGCTTTCTTT,CASSHKNTEAFF
TRBD1,few,TRBV5-1,TRBJ2-1,TGCGCCAGCAGCGCATGGACAGGGAACAATGAGCAGTTCTTC,CASSAWTGNNEQFF
.,.,TRBV4-1,TRBJ1-4,TGCGCCAGCAGCCAACAGGGTTTTACTAATGAAAAACTGTTTTTT,CASSQQGFTNEKLFF
.,.,TRBV19,TRBJ1-1,TGTGCCAGTAATTTCAGGAACACTGAAGCTTTCTTT,CASNFRNTEAFF
TRBD2,few,TRBV5-5,TRBJ2-1,TGTGCCAGCAGCCCAAGGACTAGCGGCGTCAACTCCTACAATGAGCAGTTCTTC,CASSPRTSGVNSYNEQFF
.,many,TRBV7-9,TRBJ1-1,TGTGCCCCCGACACTGAAGCTTTCTTT,CAPDTEAFF
TRBD2,many,TRBV11-3,TRBJ2-1,TGTGCCAGCAGCTTACAAGGACTAGCGGGGAGGAATGAGCAGTTCTTC,CASSLQGLAGRNEQFF
.,.,TRBV5-5,TRBJ1-3,TGTGCCAGCAGCTTGGCCGGGGTAGAAGTTGGAAACACCATATATTTT,CASSLAGVEVGNTIYF
.,many,TRBV9,TRBJ2-3,TGTGCCAGCAGCTCCCCGGGACTCACAGATACGCAGTATTTT,CASSSPGLTDTQYF
.,many,TRBV12-3/TRBV12-4,TRBJ1-2,TGTGCCAGCAGGCGGTGGGACTATGGCTACACCTTC,CASRRWDYGYTF
TRBD1,many,TRBV11-2,TRBJ1-2,TGTGCCAGCAGCTCCTCGCCACACAGGGGCAACTATGGCTACACCTTC,CASSSSPHRGNYGYTF
.,.,TRBV12-3/TRBV12-4,TRBJ1-4,TGTGCCAGCAGTACGCTTCACAGGGACACTAATGAAAAACTGTTTTTT,CASSTLHRDTNEKLFF
.,few,TRBV19,TRBJ1-2,TGTGCCAGTAGTATGATAGAACACTATGGCTACACCTTC,CASSMIEHYGYTF
TRBD2,.,TRBV20-1,TRBJ2-3,TGCAGTGCCATCAAAGCTAGCGGGGCTTCAGATACGCAGTATTTT,CSAIKASGASDTQYF
.,.,TRBV7-6,TRBJ2-6,TGTGCCAGCAGTAGTGGGTGGGGGGACAAAGTCTCTGGGGCCAACGTCCTGACTTTC,CASSSGWGDKVSGANVLTF
.,few,TRBV5-1,TRBJ1-2,TGCGCCAGCAGCTTGGCCCTGGACGGTAAGGAAGGCTACACCTTC,CASSLALDGKEGYTF
TRBD2,many,TRBV3-1,TRBJ2-7,TGTGCCAGCAGCCAAGGGACTAGTCTGTACTTC,CASSQGTSLYF
TRBD2,.,TRBV7-9,TRBJ2-6,TGTGCCAGCAGCCCAGACTCCGGGGGGGCGATAAGGGCCAACGTCCTGACTTTC,CASSPDSGGAIRANVLTF
TRBD2,few,TRBV19,TRBJ2-3,TGTGCCAGTACTGAGACTAGCGGGGGTTCCAGTTTGGGGCACACAGATACGCAGTATTTT,CASTETSGGSSLGHTDTQYF
TRBD1,.,TRBV20-1,TRBJ1-1,TGCAGTGCTAGAGATGGGCTACAGGGGGACTACCCTGAAGCTTTCTTT,CSARDGLQGDYPEAFF
.,many,TRBV7-9,TRBJ2-2,TGTGCCAGCAGCTTAGCGGGGAGCGGAACCGGGGAGCTGTTTTTT,CASSLAGSGTGELFF